This T cell receptor (beta chain) is from a study of T cells in localized non-small cell lung cancer. Study outcomes and limitations: It was uninvolved adjacent lung that showed the highest T cell clonality, exceeding tumor. Greater blood T cell density accompanied longer overall survival. Appearances in adjacent lung were noted for a median 57 of the top 100 tumor clones.

As for this clone: The target antigen is unknown.

The CDR3 length is 19 residues. With 4 bases clipped from V and 0 bases from J, the junction kept 14 bases outside the gene matches. Germline CDR1 reads MGHRA; CDR2 reads YSYEKL. Method: immunoSEQ multiplex PCR; TCRdb's copy keeps in-frame clones and lacks some. This repertoire shows fewer than 60,000 clones, around four fifths found once; its top ten account for approximately 20%. Specimen: peripheral blood, collected before any cancer treatment. The J gene is TRBJ2-4, the V gene TRBV4-1; 8 bases are shared with TRBD1. This receptor was identified in an older female donor with stage II squamous cell lung carcinoma. Here the CDR3 reads CASSLELTGALLAKNIQYF. In nucleotides, the CDR3 is TGCGCCAGCAGCCTAGAGTTGACAGGGGCCCTCCTAGCCAAAAACATTCAGTACTTC.